The table lists the clone carrying this T cell receptor beta chain with a few counts. The data are from a study of blood T cell repertoires in COVID-19. Trimming removed 2 bases at V and 10 bases at J, with 9 bases between. CDR3 size: 13 residues. Only in-frame clones appear in the TCRdb table, and some are missing; sequencing was by immunoSEQ multiplex PCR. The sample holds approximately 190,000 clones, around 80% seen once. This sequence joins TRBV12-3 or TRBV12-4 and TRBJ1-6, with D unclear. This sequence originates from a human donor in a cohort sampled during active COVID-19. The material sequenced was peripheral blood. CDR3 region: CASSLTEGSPLHF. CDR3 DNA sequence: TGTGCCAGCAGTTTAACCGAGGGATCACCCCTCCACTTT.